Sequencing of this T cell receptor (beta chain) was carried out in a study of cytomegalovirus exposure and HLA in healthy donors. General study results and limits: Prediction of most subjects' HLA-A and HLA-B alleles by TCR beta sequences was reportedly accurate. TCR beta V- and J-gene trimming, according to a later analysis, was linked to a missense DCLRE1C variant.

Concerning this clone: The antigen is undetermined.

Both 60 Vbeta primers and 13 Jbeta primers went into the PCR. Clones were sequenced by immunoSEQ multiplex PCR, and TCRdb holds only the in-frame ones, with some missing. Among about 93,000 clones listed, just under 80% were seen once. Germline V gene data show CDR1 as SGHVS and CDR2 as FQNEAQ. The CDR3 is 11 residues long. Source material: PBMCs. The receptor's source is a woman aged 40 to 50 in good health and CMV-seronegative. The chain uses TRBV7-8 and TRBJ2-5, with TRBD1 identical over 7 bases. The J call may be wrong; the DNA end is better matched by TRBJ2-7. CDR3 DNA: TGTGCCAGCGGCCCAGGGGGCGAGCAGTACTTC. It specifies CASGPGGEQYF.